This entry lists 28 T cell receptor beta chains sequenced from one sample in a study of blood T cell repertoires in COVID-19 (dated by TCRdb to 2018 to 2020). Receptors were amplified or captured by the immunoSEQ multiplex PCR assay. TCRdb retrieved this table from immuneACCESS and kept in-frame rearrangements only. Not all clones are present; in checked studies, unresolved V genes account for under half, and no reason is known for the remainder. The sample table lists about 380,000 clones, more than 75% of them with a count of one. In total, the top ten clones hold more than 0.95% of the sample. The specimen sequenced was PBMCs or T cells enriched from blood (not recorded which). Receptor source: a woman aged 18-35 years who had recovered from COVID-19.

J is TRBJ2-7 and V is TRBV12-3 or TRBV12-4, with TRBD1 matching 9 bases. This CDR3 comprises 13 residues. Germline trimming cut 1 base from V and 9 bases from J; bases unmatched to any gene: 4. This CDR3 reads CASSLGDRVAQYF. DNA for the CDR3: TGTGCCAGCAGTTTAGGGGACAGGGTCGCGCAGTACTTC.

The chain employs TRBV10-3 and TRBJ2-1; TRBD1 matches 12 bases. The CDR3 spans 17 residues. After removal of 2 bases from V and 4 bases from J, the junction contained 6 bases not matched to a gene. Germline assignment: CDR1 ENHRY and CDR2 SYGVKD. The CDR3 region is CAISEAGTGGGYNEQFF. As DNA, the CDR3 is TGTGCCATCAGTGAGGCGGGGACAGGGGGCGGTTACAATGAGCAGTTCTTC.

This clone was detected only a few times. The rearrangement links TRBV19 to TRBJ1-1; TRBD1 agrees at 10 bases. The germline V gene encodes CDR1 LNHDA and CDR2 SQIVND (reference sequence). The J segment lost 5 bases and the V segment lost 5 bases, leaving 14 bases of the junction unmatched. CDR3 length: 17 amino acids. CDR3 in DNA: TGTGCCAGTAGTCTCACTCCCGGGACAGGGGTCGGGACTGAAGCTTTCTTT. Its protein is CASSLTPGTGVGTEAFF.

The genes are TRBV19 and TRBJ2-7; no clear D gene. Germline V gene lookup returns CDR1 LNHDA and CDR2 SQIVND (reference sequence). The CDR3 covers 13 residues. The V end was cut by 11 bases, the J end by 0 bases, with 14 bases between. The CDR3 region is CAASGRHSYEQYF. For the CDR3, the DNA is TGTGCCGCGTCTGGCAGGCACTCCTACGAGCAGTACTTC.

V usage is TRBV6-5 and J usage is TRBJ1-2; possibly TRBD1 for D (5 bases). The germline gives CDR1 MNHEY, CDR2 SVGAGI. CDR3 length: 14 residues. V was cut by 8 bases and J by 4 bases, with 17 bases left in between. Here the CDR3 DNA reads TGTGCCAGCTCCCTCTCCAGGGAAGGCTATGGCTACACCTTC. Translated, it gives CASSLSREGYGYTF.

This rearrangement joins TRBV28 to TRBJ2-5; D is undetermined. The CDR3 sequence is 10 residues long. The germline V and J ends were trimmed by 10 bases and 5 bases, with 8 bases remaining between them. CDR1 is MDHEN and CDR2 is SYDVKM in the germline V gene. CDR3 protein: CATSSETQYF. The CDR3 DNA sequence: TGTGCCACTTCCTCTGAGACCCAGTACTTC.

CDR3 loop: CASSLDRGPHYEQYF. DNA of the CDR3: TGCGCCAGCAGCTTGGACAGGGGGCCTCACTACGAGCAGTACTTC. The chain combines TRBV5-1 with TRBJ2-7; 9 bases are a match to TRBD1. V dropped 0 bases and J dropped 3; count of bases not matched to a gene: 4. The CDR3 length is 15 residues. CDR1 SGHRS and CDR2 YFSETQ come from the germline V gene.

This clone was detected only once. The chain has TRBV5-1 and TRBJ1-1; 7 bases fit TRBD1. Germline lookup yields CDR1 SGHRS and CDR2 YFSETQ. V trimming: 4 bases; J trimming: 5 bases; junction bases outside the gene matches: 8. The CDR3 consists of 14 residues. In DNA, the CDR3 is TGCGCCAGCAGCGGACAGGACCGGGGTACTGAAGCTTTCTTT. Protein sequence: CASSGQDRGTEAFF.

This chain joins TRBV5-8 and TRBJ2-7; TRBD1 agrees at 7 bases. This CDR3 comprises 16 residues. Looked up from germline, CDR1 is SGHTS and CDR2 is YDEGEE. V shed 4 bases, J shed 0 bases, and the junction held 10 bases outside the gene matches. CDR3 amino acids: CASSPWEKGASYEQYF. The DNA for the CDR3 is TGTGCCAGCAGCCCGTGGGAGAAGGGGGCCTCCTACGAGCAGTACTTC.

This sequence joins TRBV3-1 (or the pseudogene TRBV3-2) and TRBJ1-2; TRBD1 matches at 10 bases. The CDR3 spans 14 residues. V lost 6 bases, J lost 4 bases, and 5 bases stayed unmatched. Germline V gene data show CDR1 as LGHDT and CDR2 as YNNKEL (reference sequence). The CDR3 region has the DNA TGTGCCAGCAGTGGACAGGGGGGAAGCTATGGCTACACCTTC. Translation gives CASSGQGGSYGYTF.

The CDR3 DNA reads as TGCAGTGCTAGAGACAACCAGATATATTTT. Translating it yields CSARDNQIYF. The chain has TRBV20-1 and TRBJ1-3, with no clear D. V gave up 0 bases and J gave up 13 bases, with 7 bases separating them. Germline CDR1 and CDR2: DFQATT and SNEGSKA (reference sequence). The length of the CDR3 is 10 residues.

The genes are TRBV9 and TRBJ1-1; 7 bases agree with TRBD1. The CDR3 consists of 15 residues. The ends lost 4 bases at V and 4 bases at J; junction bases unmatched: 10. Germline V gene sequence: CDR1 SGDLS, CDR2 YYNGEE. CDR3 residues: CASSLNPSGGTEAFF. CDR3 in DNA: TGTGCCAGCAGCCTAAACCCATCAGGGGGCACTGAAGCTTTCTTT. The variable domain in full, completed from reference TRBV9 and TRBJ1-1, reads DSGVTQTPKHLITATGQRVTLRCSPRSGDLSVYWYQQSLDQGLQFLIQYYNGEERAKGNILERFSAQQFPDLHSELNLSSLELGDSALYFCASSLNPSGGTEAFFGQGTRLTVV.

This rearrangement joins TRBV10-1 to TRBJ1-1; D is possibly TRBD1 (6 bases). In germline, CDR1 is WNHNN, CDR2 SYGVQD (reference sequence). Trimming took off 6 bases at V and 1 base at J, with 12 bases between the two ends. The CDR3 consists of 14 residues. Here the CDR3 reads CASSRDTSNTEAFF. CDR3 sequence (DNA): TGCGCCAGCAGCCGGGACACCTCGAACACTGAAGCTTTCTTT.

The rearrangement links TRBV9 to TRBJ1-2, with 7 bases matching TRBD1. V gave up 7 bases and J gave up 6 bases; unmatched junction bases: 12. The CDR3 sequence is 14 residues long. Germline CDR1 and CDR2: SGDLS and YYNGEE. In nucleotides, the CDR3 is TGTGCCAGCGGACTTGGGACAGTAGATAATGGCTACACCTTC. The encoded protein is CASGLGTVDNGYTF.

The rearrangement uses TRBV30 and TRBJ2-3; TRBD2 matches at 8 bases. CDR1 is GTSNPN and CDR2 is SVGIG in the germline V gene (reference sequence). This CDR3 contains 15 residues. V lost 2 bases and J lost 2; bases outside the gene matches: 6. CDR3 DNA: TGTGCCTGGAGTTTCGGCGGGGGGACCACAGATACGCAGTATTTT. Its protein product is CAWSFGGGTTDTQYF.

The CDR3 sequence is CASSHQGNTEAFF. For the CDR3, the DNA is TGCGCCAGCAGCCATCAGGGGAACACTGAAGCTTTCTTT. The J gene is TRBJ1-1, the V gene TRBV4-1, with D possibly being TRBD1 (5 bases). The length of the CDR3 is 13 residues. Looked up from germline, CDR1 is MGHRA and CDR2 is YSYEKL. Trimming left V 3 bases short and J 1 base short, with 6 bases between.

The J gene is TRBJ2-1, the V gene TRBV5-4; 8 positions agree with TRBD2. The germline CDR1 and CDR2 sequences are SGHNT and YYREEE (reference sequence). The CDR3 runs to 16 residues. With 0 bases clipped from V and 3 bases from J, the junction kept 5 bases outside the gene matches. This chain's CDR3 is CASSLVGAGDYNEQFF. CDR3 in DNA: TGTGCCAGCAGCTTGGTCGGAGCGGGGGACTACAATGAGCAGTTCTTC.

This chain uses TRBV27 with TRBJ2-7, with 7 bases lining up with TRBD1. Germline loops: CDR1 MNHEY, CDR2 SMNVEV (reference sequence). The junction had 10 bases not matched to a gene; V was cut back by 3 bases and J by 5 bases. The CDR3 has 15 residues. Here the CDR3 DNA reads TGTGCCAGCAGTTTCCTAGGGGGCAGGAACCACGAGCAGTACTTC. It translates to CASSFLGGRNHEQYF.

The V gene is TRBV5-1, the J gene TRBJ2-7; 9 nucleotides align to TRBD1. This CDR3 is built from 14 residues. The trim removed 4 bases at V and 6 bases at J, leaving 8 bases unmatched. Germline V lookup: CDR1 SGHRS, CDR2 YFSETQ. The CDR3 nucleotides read TGCGCCAGCAGCGGACAGGGGTCGGTTGGCGAGCAGTACTTC. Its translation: CASSGQGSVGEQYF.

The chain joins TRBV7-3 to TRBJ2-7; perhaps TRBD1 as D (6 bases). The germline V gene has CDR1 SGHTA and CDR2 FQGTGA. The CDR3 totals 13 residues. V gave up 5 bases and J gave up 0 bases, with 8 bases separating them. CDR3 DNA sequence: TGTGCCAGCAGCCGGACAGCCTCCTACGAGCAGTACTTC. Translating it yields CASSRTASYEQYF.

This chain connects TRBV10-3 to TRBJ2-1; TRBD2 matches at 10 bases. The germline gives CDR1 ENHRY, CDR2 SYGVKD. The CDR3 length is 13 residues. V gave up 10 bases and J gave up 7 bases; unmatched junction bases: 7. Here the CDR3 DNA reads TGTGCCACCACTAGCGGGGTTTTGAATGAGCAGTTCTTC. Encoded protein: CATTSGVLNEQFF.

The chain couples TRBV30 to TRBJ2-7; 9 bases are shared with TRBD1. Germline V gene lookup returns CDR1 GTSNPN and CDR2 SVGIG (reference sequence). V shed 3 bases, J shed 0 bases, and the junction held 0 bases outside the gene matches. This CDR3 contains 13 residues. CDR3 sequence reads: CAWRTGGSYEQYF. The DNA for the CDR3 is TGTGCCTGGAGGACAGGGGGCTCCTACGAGCAGTACTTC.

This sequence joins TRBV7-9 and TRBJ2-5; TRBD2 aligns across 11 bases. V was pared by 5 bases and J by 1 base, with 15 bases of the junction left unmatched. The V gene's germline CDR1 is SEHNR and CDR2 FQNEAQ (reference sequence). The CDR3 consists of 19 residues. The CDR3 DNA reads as TGTGCCAGCAGCCTAGGGACAACTAGCGGGGGAAACATCCAAGAGACCCAGTACTTC. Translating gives CASSLGTTSGGNIQETQYF.

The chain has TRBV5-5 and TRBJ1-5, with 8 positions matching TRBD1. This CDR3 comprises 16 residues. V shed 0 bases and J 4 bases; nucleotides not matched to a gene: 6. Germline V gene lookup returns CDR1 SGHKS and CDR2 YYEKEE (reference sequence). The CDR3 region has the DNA TGTGCCAGCAGCTTGGGGTCGGGACAGGCGAATCAGCCCCAGCATTTT. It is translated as CASSLGSGQANQPQHF.

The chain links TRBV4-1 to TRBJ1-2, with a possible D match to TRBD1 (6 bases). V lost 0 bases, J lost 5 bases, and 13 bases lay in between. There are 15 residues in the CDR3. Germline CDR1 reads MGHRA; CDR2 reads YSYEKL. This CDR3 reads CASSQESAGEYGYTF. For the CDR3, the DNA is TGCGCCAGCAGCCAAGAATCGGCAGGGGAATATGGCTACACCTTC.

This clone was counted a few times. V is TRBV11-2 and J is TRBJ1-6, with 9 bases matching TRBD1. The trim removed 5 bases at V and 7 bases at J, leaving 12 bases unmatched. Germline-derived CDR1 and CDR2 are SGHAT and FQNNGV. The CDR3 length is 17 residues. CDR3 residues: CASSPLWADRGNSPLHF. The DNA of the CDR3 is TGTGCCAGCAGCCCCCTCTGGGCCGACAGGGGGAATTCACCCCTCCACTTT. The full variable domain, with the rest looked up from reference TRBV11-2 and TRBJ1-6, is EAGVAQSPRYKIIEKRQSVAFWCNPISGHATLYWYQQILGQGPKLLIQFQNNGVVDDSQLPKDRFSAERLKGVDSTLKIQPAKLEDSAVYLCASSPLWADRGNSPLHFGNGTRLTVT.

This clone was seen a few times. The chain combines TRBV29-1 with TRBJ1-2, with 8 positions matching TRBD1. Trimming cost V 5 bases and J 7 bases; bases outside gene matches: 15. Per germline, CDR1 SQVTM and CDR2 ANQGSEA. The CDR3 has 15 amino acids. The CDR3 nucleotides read TGCAGCGTTCCGGGACAGGCTTACGGGCAGTTTGGCTACACCTTC. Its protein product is CSVPGQAYGQFGYTF. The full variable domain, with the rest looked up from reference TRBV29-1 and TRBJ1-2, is SAVISQKPSRDICQRGTSLTIQCQVDSQVTMMFWYRQQPGQSLTLIATANQGSEATYESGFVIDKFPISRPNLTFSTLTVSNMSPEDSSIYLCSVPGQAYGQFGYTFGSGTRLTVV.

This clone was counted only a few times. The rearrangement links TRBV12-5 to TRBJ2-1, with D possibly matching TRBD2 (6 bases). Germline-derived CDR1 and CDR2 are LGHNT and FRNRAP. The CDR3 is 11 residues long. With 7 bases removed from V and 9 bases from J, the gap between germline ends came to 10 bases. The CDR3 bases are TGTGCTAGTGCAGCGGGTTTTGAGCAGTTCTTC. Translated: CASAAGFEQFF. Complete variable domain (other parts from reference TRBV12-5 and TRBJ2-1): DARVTQTPRHKVTEMGQEVTMRCQPILGHNTVFWYRQTMMQGLELLAYFRNRAPLDDSGMPKDRFSAEMPDATLATLKIQPSEPRDSAVYFCASAAGFEQFFGPGTRLTVL.